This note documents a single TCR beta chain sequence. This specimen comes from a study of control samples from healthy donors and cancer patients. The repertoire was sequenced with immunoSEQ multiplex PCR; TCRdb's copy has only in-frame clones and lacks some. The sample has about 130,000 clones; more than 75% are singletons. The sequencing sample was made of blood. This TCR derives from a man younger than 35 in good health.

As DNA, the CDR3 is TGTGCCAGCAGCTTATCGTCTGAGCGGTCGGCCCGAGACCAGTACTTC. Translating it yields CASSLSSERSARDQYF. The V gene is TRBV7-9, the J gene TRBJ2-5; maybe TRBD2 (5 bases). CDR3 size: 16 residues. V shed 2 bases and J shed 10 bases, with 23 bases lying between them. Germline V gene sequence: CDR1 SEHNR, CDR2 FQNEAQ (reference sequence). The variable domain in full, with the rest retrieved from reference TRBV7-9 and TRBJ2-5, is DTGVSQNPRHKITKRGQNVTFRCDPISEHNRLYWYRQTLGQGPEFLTYFQNEAQLEKSRLLSDRFSAERPKGSFSTLEIQRTEQGDSAMYLCASSLSSERSARDQYFGPGTRLLVL.